This T cell receptor (beta chain) derives from a study of radiotherapy plus CTLA-4 blockade in lung cancer. Study outcomes and limitations: Early blood T cell clone changes and increased post-radiation serum interferon-beta were reportedly the strongest response predictors.

The repertoire was sequenced with immunoSEQ multiplex PCR; TCRdb's copy has only in-frame clones and lacks some. The sample has some 62,000 clones, approximately 80% seen once. The CDR3 sequence is 13 residues long. Germline CDR1 and CDR2: SNHLY and FYNNEI. V lost 4 bases, J lost 2 bases, and 8 bases lay in between. Details on this clone: The antigen is unknown.

This receptor was obtained from a human donor with non-small cell lung cancer who had a complete response to radiotherapy plus ipilimumab. Sample: peripheral blood, taken from a patient treated with radiotherapy plus ipilimumab. The chain recombines TRBV2 with TRBJ2-5; no definite D call. For the CDR3, the DNA is TGTGCCAGCAGTGTAGAACTACAAGAGACCCAGTACTTC. This codes for CASSVELQETQYF.